The T cell receptor (beta chain) under discussion was sequenced for a study of blood T cell repertoires in COVID-19. The wider study: PBMCs, B-cell-depleted T cells, or T cells were the source of the cDNA or gDNA that made up the material.

Per the authors' pipeline: Amplified reference gene primers provided the basis for estimating nucleated cell counts. Sequencing used immunoSEQ multiplex PCR; TCRdb keeps in-frame clones, though not all of them. Clonal size and the V and J genes are those of that table, whereas D and trimming came from the DNA. The sample comprises 290,000 or so clones, around 87% of which are singletons, and over 1% rests with the top ten. Losses at the gene ends were 3 bases for V and 2 bases for J; bases not matched to a gene: 1. CDR3 size: 13 residues. Per the germline V gene, CDR1 is LNHDA and CDR2 is SQIVND (reference sequence).

Sequenced sample: peripheral blood. The receptor's source is a man aged 65 to 85 with acute or convalescent COVID-19. The chain combines TRBV19 with TRBJ2-7, with 7 bases lining up with TRBD1. For the CDR3, the DNA is TGTGCCAGTAGTATGGGACAGCCCTACGAGCAGTACTTC. This encodes CASSMGQPYEQYF.